The T cell receptor (beta chain) under discussion was sequenced for a study of blood T cell repertoires in COVID-19. Germline V gene data show CDR1 as MGHRA and CDR2 as YSYEKL. The CDR3 loop spans 15 amino acids. Trimming took 7 bases from V and 6 from J; bases not matched to a gene: 4. Patients from Seattle were sampled longitudinally, starting during active infection. This clone appeared once. As handled by the study authors: It was from reference gene primer amplification that nucleated cell counts were estimated. Clones were read by immunoSEQ multiplex PCR, and TCRdb kept only the in-frame ones, dropping some. That table gives V, J and clone size, and the DNA gave D and trimming. The data hold some 190,000 clones, with 81% observed a single time.

V and J are TRBV4-1 and TRBJ2-2; 14 nucleotides match TRBD2. The sequenced sample was peripheral blood. This clonotype was sampled from a woman aged 40 to 50 with COVID-19, enrolled during active disease. CDR3 loop: CASKTSGGAAGELFF. CDR3 nucleotide sequence: TGCGCCAGCAAGACTAGCGGGGGGGCAGCCGGGGAGCTGTTTTTT.